The rows below give T cell receptor beta chains drawn from one sample of a study of T-cell reconstitution after alpha-beta-depleted transplantation in children. TCRdb called the PCR reads again in MiXCR, with one record for every CDR3 protein. This table holds 500,000 to 600,000 distinct CDR3 sequences, 15% to 20% found once. This sample comprised PBMCs from the stem cell graft donor, obtained from the stem cell graft. These receptors were collected from a human donor who donated a stem cell graft to a child with acute lymphoblastic leukemia. CDR3s include the opening cysteine and the closing phenylalanine or tryptophan. D genes are given only for firm matches. Some rows have no size entry. The others give once, few or many, or a class for an expanded clone.

TRBV15,TRBJ1-2,-,-,TGTGCCACCAGCAGGGACGTCGGGCGGGATGGCTACACCTTC,CATSRDVGRDGYTF
TRBV9,TRBJ2-7,-,TRBD1,TGTGCCAGCAGCTCACCGGGACAGTACTACGAGCAGTACTTC,CASSSPGQYYEQYF
TRBV7-9,TRBJ1-2,many,TRBD1,TGTGCCAGCAGCCAGGCTGGACAGGGAGGGAACTATGGCTACACCTTC,CASSQAGQGGNYGYTF
TRBV29-1,TRBJ1-5,-,-,TGCAGCGTTCGAGAACAGGGAAGGAATCAGCCCCAGCATTTT,CSVREQGRNQPQHF
TRBV29-1,TRBJ2-7,-,-,TGCAGCGTTCATCTACTCAACTACGAGCAGTACTTC,CSVHLLNYEQYF
TRBV20-1,TRBJ2-7,few,TRBD2,TGCAGTGCTAGAGTCCCCGGGACTAGCGGGATGTACGAGCAGTACTTC,CSARVPGTSGMYEQYF
TRBV7-2,TRBJ2-1,-,TRBD1,TGTGCCAGCAGCTTCTACGGGACAGGCTCCTACAATGAGCAGTTCTTC,CASSFYGTGSYNEQFF
TRBV4-1,TRBJ2-5,-,-,TGCGCCAGCAGCCAAGATGAACCCGTTGAGACCCAGTACTTC,CASSQDEPVETQYF
TRBV25-1,TRBJ2-3,few,-,TGTGCCAGCAGTGCTCAGAACACAGATACGCAGTATTTT,CASSAQNTDTQYF
TRBV5-1,TRBJ2-7,-,TRBD1,TGCGCCAGCAGCGCCCCCGAGGGGGCGGATGAGCAGTACTTC,CASSAPEGADEQYF
TRBV11-2,TRBJ2-7,few,-,TGTGCCAGCAGCCCGGCCCCCCTACTCGAGCAGTACTTC,CASSPAPLLEQYF
TRBV6-1,TRBJ2-3,few,TRBD2,TGTGCCAGCAGCACACTCAGATCCCTAGCGGGAGCTAGAGATACGCAGTATTTT,CASSTLRSLAGARDTQYF
TRBV6-5,TRBJ2-7,-,-,TGTGCCAGCAGTAAACTCGGGGGGCCCTACGAGCAGTACTTC,CASSKLGGPYEQYF
TRBV7-9,TRBJ1-5,few,-,TGTGCCAGCAGCGCTGGTGAACAGGGTTGGCAGCCCCAGCATTTT,CASSAGEQGWQPQHF
TRBV19,TRBJ2-7,-,TRBD2,TGTGCCAGTAGTATTGGGACTAGCGGCCCCTTGGAGCAGTACTTC,CASSIGTSGPLEQYF
TRBV29-1,TRBJ2-1,few,-,TGCAGCGCAGTAAGGGGCAATGAGCAGTTCTTC,CSAVRGNEQFF
TRBV10-1,TRBJ2-1,few,-,TGCGCCAGCAGTGAGGGACCTCTTAATGAGCAGTTCTTC,CASSEGPLNEQFF
TRBV5-1,TRBJ2-3,few,-,TGCGCCAGCCGGGCGACGGGGGCCAGCACAGATACGCAGTATTTT,CASRATGASTDTQYF
TRBV3-1,TRBJ2-5,once,TRBD1,TGTGCCAGCAGCCATCTCGACAGGGCCCAAGAGACCCAGTACTTC,CASSHLDRAQETQYF
TRBV27,TRBJ1-2,few,TRBD1,TGTGCCAGCAGACAAAGCAGGGGGATAGGCTATGGCTACACCTTC,CASRQSRGIGYGYTF
TRBV27,TRBJ2-7,-,-,TGTGCCAGCAGTTGGCCTGGCGCCTACGAGCAGTACTTC,CASSWPGAYEQYF
TRBV7-9,TRBJ2-6,few,TRBD1,TGTGCCAGCAGCCGGACAGGGGATGGGGCCAACGTCCTGACTTTC,CASSRTGDGANVLTF
TRBV9,TRBJ2-7,many,-,TGTGCCAGCAGCGTAGAGCCGGGAACCTACGAGCAGTACTTC,CASSVEPGTYEQYF
TRBV6-5,TRBJ1-5,few,TRBD1,TGTGCCAGCAGCTATAAAGGGACAGTTAATCAGCCCCAGCATTTT,CASSYKGTVNQPQHF
TRBV7-9,TRBJ2-7,-,TRBD2,TGTGCCAGCAGCTCCCAAGCGGGAGTTGGCTCCTACGAGCAGTACTTC,CASSSQAGVGSYEQYF
TRBV12-5,TRBJ2-1,-,TRBD2,TGTGCTAGTGGCTCAGCGGGGGGCTACAATGAGCAGTTCTTC,CASGSAGGYNEQFF
TRBV11-2,TRBJ2-3,-,TRBD1,TGTGCCAGCAGCTTAGGTGTCGACAGGGGATTCACAGATACGCAGTATTTT,CASSLGVDRGFTDTQYF
TRBV29-1,TRBJ1-1,few,-,TGCAGCGGGGCCTCGTGGGATAGAACTGAAGCTTTCTTT,CSGASWDRTEAFF
TRBV15,TRBJ2-7,-,-,TGTGCCACCAGCACCCAGACTGGGTCCTACGAGCAGTACTTC,CATSTQTGSYEQYF
TRBV19,TRBJ2-1,-,-,TGTGCCAGTAGTGAGTGGAGTGAGCAGTTCTTC,CASSEWSEQFF
TRBV27,TRBJ2-4,-,-,TGTGCCAGCAGCTCACCATGGGGAAACATTCAGTACTTC,CASSSPWGNIQYF
TRBV7-3,TRBJ2-3,few,TRBD1,TGTGCCAGCAGTCGGGGACAGGGGCCACGACCGACAGATACGCAGTATTTT,CASSRGQGPRPTDTQYF
TRBV30,TRBJ2-7,few,-,TGTGCCTGGAGTGCTACAGGGTCCTACGAGCAGTACTTC,CAWSATGSYEQYF
TRBV20-1,TRBJ2-7,few,TRBD2,TGCAGTGCGCCGACTAGCGGGAGTTACGAGCAGTACTTC,CSAPTSGSYEQYF
TRBV4-1,TRBJ2-2,few,-,TGCGCCAGCAGCCAAGTTAGTCGCGGGGACACCGGGGAGCTGTTTTTT,CASSQVSRGDTGELFF
TRBV19,TRBJ2-1,-,TRBD2,TGTGCCAGTGGGATACTAGCGGGGTACAATGAGCAGTTCTTC,CASGILAGYNEQFF
TRBV27,TRBJ2-7,-,-,TGTGCCAGCAGTTTATCTCCGGGAGCCCTCTACGAGCAGTACTTC,CASSLSPGALYEQYF
TRBV24-1,TRBJ2-1,few,-,TGTGCCACCAGTGACTGGGGAGAGCAGTTCTTC,CATSDWGEQFF
TRBV7-9,TRBJ2-7,few,TRBD1,TGTGCCAGCAGCTTACCGGGACAGATATACGAGCAGTACTTC,CASSLPGQIYEQYF
TRBV27,TRBJ1-1,-,-,TGTGCCAGCAGTTTATCGGATGCCGGGGGCTGGACTGAAGCTTTCTTT,CASSLSDAGGWTEAFF
TRBV5-1,TRBJ1-3,few,-,TGCGCCAGCAGCGCGGAGGACGGGAGCTCTGGAAACACCATATATTTT,CASSAEDGSSGNTIYF
TRBV5-1,TRBJ1-3,-,TRBD1,TGCGCCAGCAGCCTCGCAGGGGGCGCATATGGAAACACCATATATTTT,CASSLAGGAYGNTIYF
TRBV7-9,TRBJ2-1,many,-,TGTGCCAGCAGCTATGACTCGATAAACAATGAGCAGTTCTTC,CASSYDSINNEQFF
TRBV4-1,TRBJ2-7,few,-,TGCGCCAGCAGCTCGCACTTTACCGAGCAGTACTTC,CASSSHFTEQYF
TRBV27,TRBJ2-2,-,TRBD1,TGTGCCAGCAATCGCCTGGCCGGGACAGTTAACACCGGGGAGCTGTTTTTT,CASNRLAGTVNTGELFF
TRBV27,TRBJ1-2,-,-,TGTGCCAGCAGTTTATCGATGTCCGTATACTATGGCTACACCTTC,CASSLSMSVYYGYTF
TRBV24-1,TRBJ2-2,few,TRBD1,TGTGCCACCAGTGACCCTGGACAGGGGAGACCCGGGGAGCTGTTTTTT,CATSDPGQGRPGELFF
TRBV3-1,TRBJ1-5,-,-,TGTGCCAGCAGCCAAGATTCCTATAGCAATCAGCCCCAGCATTTT,CASSQDSYSNQPQHF